This T cell receptor (beta chain) was sequenced during a study of identical twins. Study results and limitations: Conclusions were drawn cross-sectionally by statistical analysis, without following the same donors. Researchers reported excess low generation probability among twin-shared out-of-frame alpha sequences.

One entry per CDR3 protein results from TCRdb running MiXCR on the 5' RACE reads. The sample lists a few hundred thousand distinct CDR3 sequences, approximately 9.6% occurring once. In germline, CDR1 is MNHEY, CDR2 SMNVEV (reference sequence). V dropped 6 bases and J dropped 1 base, with 16 bases sitting between them. This CDR3 spans 16 amino acids. This clonotype was found many times. Its antigen is not identified. The sample was also linked to a second study, of yellow fever vaccine responses in identical twins.

The sequencing input was PBMCs. The receptor was isolated from a woman between 18 and 29 years old in good health. The chain carries TRBV27 and TRBJ1-5; D not certain. CDR3 region: CASRLAGSGSNQPQHF. DNA of the CDR3: TGTGCCAGCAGGTTGGCTGGGAGTGGGAGCAATCAGCCCCAGCATTTT.